The rows below give T cell receptor beta chains drawn from one sample of a study of regulatory T cells in long-lasting Graves disease. TCRdb used MiXCR to reprocess the multiplex PCR reads, holding one entry per CDR3 protein. The repertoire holds 410,000 or so distinct CDR3 sequences, with about 16% as singletons. The sample was also linked to a second study, of T cells in Graves' hyperthyroidism and ophthalmopathy.

Sample: peripheral blood mononuclear cells (PBMCs), taken at new diagnosis, from a patient treated with antithyroid drugs. These receptors all come from a woman aged 30 to 39 with Graves disease. Each CDR3 is given with its conserved first and last residue. D genes are given only for firm matches. Not every row has a clone size; where given, it reads once, few, many or a size class.

J,D,size,V,CDR3,DNA
TRBJ2-7,.,many,TRBV20-1,CSAREDPLYEQYF,TGCAGTGCTAGAGAAGACCCCCTTTACGAGCAGTACTTC
TRBJ2-7,TRBD2,many,TRBV7-3,CASSFVSGRRKDEQYF,TGTGCCAGCAGCTTTGTGAGCGGGAGGAGGAAGGACGAGCAGTACTTC
TRBJ1-3,TRBD1,.,TRBV18,CASSATGQALSGNTIYF,TGTGCCAGCTCGGCAACAGGACAGGCGCTCTCTGGAAACACCATATATTTT
TRBJ1-1,TRBD1,many,TRBV7-2,CASSTPTGLNTEAFF,TGTGCCAGCAGCACACCGACAGGGCTGAACACTGAAGCTTTCTTT
TRBJ2-1,.,few,TRBV9,CASSTSAVGRTGISYNEQFF,TGTGCCAGCAGCACCAGCGCTGTGGGGAGAACAGGGATCTCCTACAATGAGCAGTTCTTC
TRBJ2-5,TRBD2,few,TRBV5-1,CASTFAGVGLETQYF,TGCGCCAGCACCTTCGCGGGAGTAGGTTTGGAGACCCAGTACTTC
TRBJ2-2,TRBD1,few,TRBV20-1,CSANRGAEAGELFF,TGCAGTGCTAACAGGGGCGCAGAGGCCGGGGAGCTGTTTTTT
TRBJ1-1,.,once,TRBV2,CASRSHLNTEAFF,TGTGCCAGCAGATCTCACCTGAACACTGAAGCTTTCTTT
TRBJ2-7,.,.,TRBV6-1,CASTVSSAIDEQYF,TGTGCCAGCACTGTAAGTTCAGCAATCGACGAGCAGTACTTC
TRBJ2-4,TRBD2,many,TRBV2,CASKTSGSSTKNIQYF,TGTGCCAGCAAGACTAGCGGGAGTTCGACCAAAAACATTCAGTACTTC
TRBJ2-5,TRBD2,many,TRBV6-1,CASSTARGRAETQYF,TGTGCCAGCAGTACCGCCCGCGGGAGGGCAGAGACCCAGTACTTC
TRBJ1-4,.,few,TRBV9,CASSPTGDEKLFF,TGTGCCAGCAGCCCGACAGGAGATGAAAAACTGTTTTTT
TRBJ2-7,TRBD2,many,TRBV11-2,CASSWTTSGSLREQYF,TGTGCCAGCAGCTGGACGACTAGCGGGAGCCTTAGGGAGCAGTACTTC
TRBJ2-1,.,many,TRBV2,CASTPYNEQFF,TGTGCCAGCACCCCCTACAATGAGCAGTTCTTC
TRBJ1-5,TRBD1,.,TRBV6-1,CASRNRGRGSISNQPQHF,TGTGCCAGCAGAAACAGGGGGCGAGGTAGTATTAGCAATCAGCCCCAGCATTTT
TRBJ2-1,TRBD2,many,TRBV28,CASSVSSGVDNEQFF,TGTGCCAGCAGTGTCTCTAGCGGGGTTGACAATGAGCAGTTCTTC
TRBJ2-3,TRBD2,many,TRBV30,CAWIGGRAGADTQYF,TGTGCCTGGATCGGCGGGAGGGCCGGGGCAGATACGCAGTATTTT
TRBJ1-6,.,many,TRBV6-1,CASSADRLYNSPLHF,TGTGCCAGCAGCGCGGACAGACTTTATAATTCACCCCTCCACTTT
TRBJ2-5,.,many,TRBV18,CASSPPVVPQETQYF,TGTGCCAGCTCACCACCGGTGGTCCCTCAAGAGACCCAGTACTTC
TRBJ2-3,TRBD1,.,TRBV11-2,CASSLGQGAGYF,TGTGCCAGCAGCTTGGGACAGGGGGCTGGGTATTTT
TRBJ1-1,TRBD1,few,TRBV29-1,CSVDRADTEAFF,TGCAGCGTAGACAGGGCGGACACTGAAGCTTTCTTT
TRBJ2-3,.,many,TRBV6-1,CASNDVRQSTDTQYF,TGTGCCAGCAATGATGTCCGGCAGAGCACAGATACGCAGTATTTT
TRBJ2-1,.,many,TRBV7-3,CASSLILSPRGTYNEQFF,TGTGCCAGCAGCTTAATACTAAGCCCTCGCGGGACTTACAATGAGCAGTTCTTC
TRBJ2-2,.,few,TRBV19,CASSKEYTGELFF,TGTGCCAGTAGTAAAGAATACACCGGGGAGCTGTTTTTT
TRBJ2-1,.,many,TRBV5-1,CASSLLPGNEQFF,TGCGCCAGCAGCTTACTACCTGGCAATGAGCAGTTCTTC